This TCR beta chain was captured in a study of blood T cell repertoires in COVID-19. Overall study: COVID-19 samples from acute and convalescent phases originated in the United States, Italy and Spain. The cDNA or gDNA used as material had been derived from T cells, B-cell-depleted T cells, or PBMCs.

The table lists this clone with a few counts. This CDR3 region has 12 residues. CDR1 is SGHRS, CDR2 YFSETQ, per germline. V was pared by 0 bases and J by 3 bases, with 3 bases between. Original handling: Estimation of nucleated cell counts was performed using reference gene primer amplification. Clones were sequenced by immunoSEQ multiplex PCR, and TCRdb holds only the in-frame ones, with some missing. That table gives V, J and clone size, and the DNA gave D and trimming. The profile covers around 100,000 clones, with roughly 80% appearing a single time and under 15% taken by the ten largest. The J gene is TRBJ1-1, the V gene TRBV5-1; D call uncertain. This receptor was taken from a man aged 45-65 years with active or convalescent COVID-19. Sequencing input: peripheral blood. The CDR3 coding sequence is TGCGCCAGCAGCTTGGGAGACACTGAAGCTTTCTTT. This sequence encodes CASSLGDTEAFF.